This entry concerns a single T cell receptor beta chain. This clonotype was seen at least ten times. Its antigen is not yet known. No much larger clone exists at a distance of one base, and base qualities are not known. This specimen comes from a study of regulatory T cells in long-lasting Graves disease (dated by TCRdb to the early 2020s). Regarding the complete study: In the newly diagnosed Graves' disease group, patients had been taking antithyroid drugs for less than 3 months. The study took place in China and was registered as a clinical trial. Patients with persistent Graves' disease were compared with patients with newly diagnosed Graves' disease using TCR sequencing and RNA sequencing of peripheral blood. TCR sequencing covered some 13 persistent and roughly 20 newly diagnosed Graves' disease patients, about 35 samples in total. Points the paper makes about the study in general: Peripheral blood alone was examined, since thyroid tissue, which constituted the primary lesion, could not be accessed. The small sample size was acknowledged by the authors as a limitation that may reduce accuracy. Sequencing and analysis were limited to the TCR beta chain. Patients with persistent disease shared more public clonotypes (fewer than 3,000) than newly diagnosed patients did (966). Preferential use of TRBV28, TRBJ1-2 and TRBJ2-5 was observed in persistent disease, whereas TRBV20-1 and TRBJ2-1 were favored in newly diagnosed disease. Persistent Graves' disease patients showed lower TCR Shannon entropy and fewer highly expanded clones than newly diagnosed patients, suggesting clonal expansion.

The method behind the library was multiplex PCR. The instrument was an Illumina HiSeq 4000. TCR beta libraries were built with iRepertoire HTBI primers and Arm-PCR amplification of CDR3 regions. PCR products were gel purified before sequencing. For the original study's pipeline: A total of fewer than 65 TRBV and 14 TRBJ segments were identified across samples and were used for gene usage analysis of CDR3 amino acid clonotypes. Filtered high-quality paired reads were merged into contigs using COPE and FqMerger. BLAST was used to align contigs to IMGT TRBV, TRBD and TRBJ reference genes, and CDR3 was defined according to IMGT. Any clonotype with a frequency above 0.1% was counted as a highly expanded clone. Repertoire diversity was measured by Shannon entropy, and V-J evenness by the Gini coefficient. A clonotype found in more than one individual was treated as public. In TCRdb, the public reads were trimmed at Q25 with fastp and aligned with MiXCR, with productive beta chains retained. Identical CDR3 protein sequences are pooled into one entry, listed with their most common genes and DNA. The V and J calls come from TCRdb's annotation, not from the publication. Within this sample are 350,000 to 450,000 distinct CDR3 sequences, with approximately 12% of them counted one time only. The top ten hold around 18% of the sample.

V is clipped by 5 bases and J by 7 bases, and the sequence between their germline boundaries is 14 bases long. The CDR3 runs 13 amino acids, cysteine and phenylalanine included. Only the CDR3 portion is preserved as DNA: 39 bases, with reading frame beginning at the first base. Reading the germline V gene gives CDR1 MNHEY and CDR2 SVGEGT. The time point tag for this specimen amounts to: newly diagnosed GD, antithyroid drugs for less than 3 months. RNA was extracted from PBMCs in TRIzol for both TCR sequencing and RNA sequencing. The diagnosis of Graves' disease was made according to American Thyroid Association guidelines. Recruitment of patients was carried out at an endocrinology department in Xi'an, China. From each patient, about 9 milliliters of peripheral blood was collected into an EDTA anticoagulant tube. Ficoll Paque Plus density gradient separation was used to isolate PBMCs, and no further T cell sorting was performed. RNA quality was checked with an Agilent 2100 Bioanalyzer and agarose gel, and concentration with a NanoDrop 2000.

These data are also associated with another study on T cells in Graves' hyperthyroidism and ophthalmopathy. As that second paper reports: Stable Graves' hyperthyroidism was defined as no progression to ophthalmopathy during 18 months of follow-up. Hyperthyroidism patients were aged 18 to 65 years and newly diagnosed, with disease duration of less than 2 months. Exclusion was applied to patients with uncontrolled infections, other autoimmune diseases, pregnancy or lactation. Diagnoses were established on the basis of clinical symptoms, serum thyroxine and TRAb, thyroid ultrasound, and orbital computed tomography. For the first round of RT-PCR on the TCR CDR3, the HTBI primer set was used together with the Qiagen OneStep RT-PCR kit. Blood samples also contained most of the expanded thyroid clonotypes (frequency above 0.001), which suggests that blood repertoires may reflect thyroid immune responses. Ophthalmopathy was separated from stable hyperthyroidism by a 13 V-J signature model, with approximately 85% sensitivity and around 81% specificity obtained in cross-validation and 80%/75% obtained in testing. In validation, progression to ophthalmopathy was predicted by the model with roughly 69% sensitivity and roughly 76% specificity, a median of roughly six months before onset. TCR V-J signatures able to tell the groups apart were searched for in a discovery cohort of around 95 patients, of whom more than 40 had Graves' ophthalmopathy and 57 had stable Graves' hyperthyroidism. Whether ophthalmopathy could be predicted prospectively was tested in an independent validation cohort made up of under 20 hyperthyroidism patients plus 17 patients who later progressed to ophthalmopathy. The roughly 91 discovery patients were randomly split 7:3 into training and test sets. In addition, the study compared T-cell repertoires in thyroid tissue and in blood from six Graves' hyperthyroidism patients. After blood sampling, hyperthyroidism patients were treated with methimazole at a starting dose of 30 mg daily, and ophthalmopathy patients were treated with high-dose intravenous methylprednisolone. Libraries were constructed in a second round of multiplex PCR, after which size selection and purification were carried out. Sequencing of the libraries was done on an Illumina HiSeq2000 using paired-end 100 bp reads. SOAPnuke was used to process the raw data, removing reads that contained adapters or uncalled bases, had a mean Phred below 15, or lacked an exact match to the constant primer or identifier. COPE v1.2.5 was used to merge the high-quality paired reads, and each unique nucleotide sequence was defined as a clonotype. Clonotypes were aligned to IMGT TRBV, TRBD and TRBJ reference segments using MiTCR v1.1. Only V-J combinations with frequency above 0.0001, covering roughly 99% of repertoires, were analysed. A TCS score was defined as the ratio of F50 (clonal expansion) to E x V (chaos), with BLOSUM62-based TCRdist applied between CDR3 peptides within each V-J. Welch's t-statistics and random forest reduced some 510 V-J features to under 15, which were used in a naive Bayes classifier (R e1071). No statistical method was used to set the sample size in advance, and investigators knew the group allocation. The paper describes TCR Vbeta CDR3 sequencing of 130 to 150 peripheral blood samples, made up of some 42 ophthalmopathy patients, around 78 hyperthyroidism patients and around 17 progressor patients.

The input for sequencing was peripheral blood mononuclear cells (PBMCs), taken at new diagnosis, from a patient treated with antithyroid drugs. This clonotype originated in a woman aged 18-35 years with Graves disease. Donor details come from another sample of the same person, matched by shared clones. The sequence links TRBV6-2 or TRBV6-3 to TRBJ1-1; possibly the D gene is TRBD1, per 5 matching bases. CDR3 reads: CASSATDYGEAFF. At the DNA level, the sequence is TGTGCCAGCAGTGCGACAGATTATGGTGAAGCTTTCTTT.